One and the same sample provided the 2 T cell receptor beta chains below, sequenced in a study of T cell repertoires in cytomegalovirus infection. TCRdb independently ran MiXCR on the reads; one entry per CDR3 protein. The table has tens of thousands of distinct CDR3 sequences, 24% seen once; the top ten hold approximately 51%. These TCRs are of unknown antigen specificity. Material: CD8+ T cells from cultured PBMCs, obtained from culture after CMV antigen stimulation. These receptors originate from a human donor in good health (CMV status not recorded). Some clones in this sample may be carry-over from other donors' samples.

In this sample, this clonotype turned up many times. V gene TRBV12-3 or TRBV12-4 combines with J gene TRBJ1-1; 11 bases map to TRBD1. This CDR3 region has 15 residues. J lost 6 bases, V lost 7 bases, and 10 bases had no gene match. The CDR3 nucleotides are TGTGCCAGCACCATTCCCGGACAGGGGGCTTCTGAAGCTTTCTTT. Its protein is CASTIPGQGASEAFF.

This clonotype was counted many times. This chain connects TRBV7-8 to TRBJ1-5; 12 bases align to TRBD1. The germline gives CDR1 SGHVS, CDR2 FQNEAQ. The V segment lost 5 bases and the J segment 4 bases; nucleotides outside the gene matches: 3. This CDR3 is 15 amino acids long. CDR3 in amino acids: CASSGGQGANQPQHF. The CDR3, as DNA: TGTGCCAGCAGCGGGGGACAGGGGGCAAATCAGCCCCAGCATTTT.